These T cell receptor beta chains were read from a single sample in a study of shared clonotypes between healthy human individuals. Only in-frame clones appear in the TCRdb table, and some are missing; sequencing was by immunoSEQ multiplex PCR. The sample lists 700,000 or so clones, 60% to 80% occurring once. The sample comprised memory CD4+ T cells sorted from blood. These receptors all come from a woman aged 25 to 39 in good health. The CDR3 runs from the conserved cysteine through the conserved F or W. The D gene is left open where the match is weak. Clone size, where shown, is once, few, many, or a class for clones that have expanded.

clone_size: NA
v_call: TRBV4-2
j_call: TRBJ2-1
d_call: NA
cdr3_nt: TGTGCCAGCAGCCAATCTTCGGGACCGACCAATGAGCAGTTCTTC
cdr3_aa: CASSQSSGPTNEQFF

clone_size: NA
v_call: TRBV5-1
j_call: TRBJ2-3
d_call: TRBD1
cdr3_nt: TGCGCCAGCAGCTGGGGACAGGGGGCGATTACAGATACGCAGTATTTT
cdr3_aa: CASSWGQGAITDTQYF

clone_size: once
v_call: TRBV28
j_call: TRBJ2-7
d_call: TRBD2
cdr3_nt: TGTGCCAGCAGTCCCCAACTAGCGGGATCCTACGAGCAGTACTTC
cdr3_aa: CASSPQLAGSYEQYF

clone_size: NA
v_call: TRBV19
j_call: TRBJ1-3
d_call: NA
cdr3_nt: TGTGCCAGTACTACGGGACCGAGCTCTGGAAACACCATATATTTT
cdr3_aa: CASTTGPSSGNTIYF

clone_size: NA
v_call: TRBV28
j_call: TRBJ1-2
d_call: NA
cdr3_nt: TGTGCCAGCAGTTTAACGGTGGGTCGCTATGGCTACACCTTC
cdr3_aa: CASSLTVGRYGYTF

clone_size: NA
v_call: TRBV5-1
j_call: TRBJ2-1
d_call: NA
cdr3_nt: TGCGCCAGCAGCTTGGACTCACACTCCTACAATGAGCAGTTCTTC
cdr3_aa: CASSLDSHSYNEQFF

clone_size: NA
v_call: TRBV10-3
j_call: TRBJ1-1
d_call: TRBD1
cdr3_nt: TGTGCCATCAGTGGGACCGGACAGGAATGGGCTTTCTTT
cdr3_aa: CAISGTGQEWAFF

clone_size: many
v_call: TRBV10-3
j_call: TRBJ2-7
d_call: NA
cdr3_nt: TGTGCCGTTGGACAAGAGGCCTACGAGCAGTACTTC
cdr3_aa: CAVGQEAYEQYF

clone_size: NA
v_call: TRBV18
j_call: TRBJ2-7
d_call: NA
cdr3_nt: TGTGCCAGCTCACCAGCTAGTCTGTCATGGGAGCAGTACTTC
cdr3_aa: CASSPASLSWEQYF

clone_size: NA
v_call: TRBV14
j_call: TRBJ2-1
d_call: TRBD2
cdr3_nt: TGTGCCAGCAGCCAGATAAGCGGGGGCGCCGACAATGAGCAGTTCTTC
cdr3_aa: CASSQISGGADNEQFF

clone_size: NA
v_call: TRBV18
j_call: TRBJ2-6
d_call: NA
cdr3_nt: TGTGCCAGCTCACCAAAAGGGGACTCTGGGGCCAACGTCCTGACTTTC
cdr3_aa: CASSPKGDSGANVLTF

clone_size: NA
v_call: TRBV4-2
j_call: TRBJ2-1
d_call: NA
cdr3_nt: TGTGCCAGCAGCCAAGATAGCAGCGGCTACAATGAGCAGTTCTTC
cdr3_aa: CASSQDSSGYNEQFF

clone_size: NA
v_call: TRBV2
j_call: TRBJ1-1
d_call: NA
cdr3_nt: TGTGCCAGCAGTGACCCCTCAGGGGTTGCCACTGAAGCTTTCTTT
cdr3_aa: CASSDPSGVATEAFF

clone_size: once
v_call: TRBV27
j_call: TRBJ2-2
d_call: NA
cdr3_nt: TGTGCCAGCAGTCCAAGGACGGTAGCGACCGACCTGACCGGGGAGCTGTTTTTT
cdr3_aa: CASSPRTVATDLTGELFF